Listed here are 3 T cell receptor beta chains from one sample, sequenced in a study of shared clonotypes between healthy human individuals. Naive CD8 isolation took CD45RO-negative cells positively selected for CCR7 and excluded terminally differentiated effector memory CD45RA+ cells. Clones were read by immunoSEQ multiplex PCR, and TCRdb kept only the in-frame ones, dropping some. The repertoire has about 680,000 clones, about 92% of them found once; the top ten carry approximately 24%. Source material: naive CD8+ T cells sorted from blood. Source of these receptors: a man aged 30 to 39 in good health.

The genes are TRBV18 and TRBJ1-4; the D gene is possibly TRBD1 (5 bases). V lost 4 bases and J lost 3, with 18 bases in between. CDR1 is KGHSH, CDR2 LQKENI, per germline. The CDR3 has 17 residues. CDR3 in DNA: TGTGCCAGCTCACTTACAACATCAGGGTCGGCTAATGAAAAACTGTTTTTT. It is translated as CASSLTTSGSANEKLFF.

This clone was seen only once. The chain combines TRBV14 with TRBJ1-1, with 7 bases aligning to TRBD1. V shed 2 bases and J 1 base; nucleotides not matched to a gene: 4. The CDR3 consists of 15 residues. The V gene's germline CDR1 is SGHDN and CDR2 FVKESK. The CDR3 loop reads CASSQLRTGNTEAFF. The CDR3 DNA reads TGTGCCAGCAGCCAATTACGGACAGGGAACACTGAAGCTTTCTTT.

The J gene is TRBJ2-5, the V gene TRBV10-3; D is possibly TRBD1 or TRBD2 (6 bases each). Trimming took off 10 bases at V and 6 bases at J, with 21 bases between the two ends. This CDR3 region has 14 residues. Germline V gene sequence: CDR1 ENHRY, CDR2 SYGVKD. The CDR3 protein is CASTKGGSDQTQYF. The CDR3, as DNA: TGTGCCAGCACCAAAGGGGGGAGTGATCAGACCCAGTACTTC.